This T cell receptor beta chain was recovered during a study of shared clonotypes between healthy human individuals. CD45RA+ naive and CD45RA-negative memory subsets were separated from CD4+ cells. Study-wide results and caveats: Naive subsets, compared against memory subsets, generally had larger estimated richness values. Naive CD4 clonotype sharing across several donors was around 5.5%. Some clonotypes were shared by all four sorted-subset donors, while others were not shared. The non-shared ones had lower generation probabilities than the shared ones.

Clones were sequenced by immunoSEQ multiplex PCR, and TCRdb holds only the in-frame ones, with some missing. The sample includes around 980,000 clones, more than 75% of them seen just once. Turning to this clone: Its antigen is not identified.

V lost 8 bases, J lost 2 bases, and 3 bases stayed unmatched. This CDR3 is built from 13 residues. The germline V gene has CDR1 SNHLY and CDR2 FYNNEI. The sample comprised memory CD4+ T cells from PBMCs. The subset is: CD45RA-negative fraction. The clonotype was recovered from a man younger than 30 in good health. Some clones in this sample may be carry-over from other donors' samples. V gene TRBV2 combines with J gene TRBJ1-2; 9 bases agree with TRBD1. CDR3 region: CASGQGMNYGYTF. The CDR3 DNA is TGTGCCAGCGGACAGGGGATGAACTATGGCTACACCTTC.